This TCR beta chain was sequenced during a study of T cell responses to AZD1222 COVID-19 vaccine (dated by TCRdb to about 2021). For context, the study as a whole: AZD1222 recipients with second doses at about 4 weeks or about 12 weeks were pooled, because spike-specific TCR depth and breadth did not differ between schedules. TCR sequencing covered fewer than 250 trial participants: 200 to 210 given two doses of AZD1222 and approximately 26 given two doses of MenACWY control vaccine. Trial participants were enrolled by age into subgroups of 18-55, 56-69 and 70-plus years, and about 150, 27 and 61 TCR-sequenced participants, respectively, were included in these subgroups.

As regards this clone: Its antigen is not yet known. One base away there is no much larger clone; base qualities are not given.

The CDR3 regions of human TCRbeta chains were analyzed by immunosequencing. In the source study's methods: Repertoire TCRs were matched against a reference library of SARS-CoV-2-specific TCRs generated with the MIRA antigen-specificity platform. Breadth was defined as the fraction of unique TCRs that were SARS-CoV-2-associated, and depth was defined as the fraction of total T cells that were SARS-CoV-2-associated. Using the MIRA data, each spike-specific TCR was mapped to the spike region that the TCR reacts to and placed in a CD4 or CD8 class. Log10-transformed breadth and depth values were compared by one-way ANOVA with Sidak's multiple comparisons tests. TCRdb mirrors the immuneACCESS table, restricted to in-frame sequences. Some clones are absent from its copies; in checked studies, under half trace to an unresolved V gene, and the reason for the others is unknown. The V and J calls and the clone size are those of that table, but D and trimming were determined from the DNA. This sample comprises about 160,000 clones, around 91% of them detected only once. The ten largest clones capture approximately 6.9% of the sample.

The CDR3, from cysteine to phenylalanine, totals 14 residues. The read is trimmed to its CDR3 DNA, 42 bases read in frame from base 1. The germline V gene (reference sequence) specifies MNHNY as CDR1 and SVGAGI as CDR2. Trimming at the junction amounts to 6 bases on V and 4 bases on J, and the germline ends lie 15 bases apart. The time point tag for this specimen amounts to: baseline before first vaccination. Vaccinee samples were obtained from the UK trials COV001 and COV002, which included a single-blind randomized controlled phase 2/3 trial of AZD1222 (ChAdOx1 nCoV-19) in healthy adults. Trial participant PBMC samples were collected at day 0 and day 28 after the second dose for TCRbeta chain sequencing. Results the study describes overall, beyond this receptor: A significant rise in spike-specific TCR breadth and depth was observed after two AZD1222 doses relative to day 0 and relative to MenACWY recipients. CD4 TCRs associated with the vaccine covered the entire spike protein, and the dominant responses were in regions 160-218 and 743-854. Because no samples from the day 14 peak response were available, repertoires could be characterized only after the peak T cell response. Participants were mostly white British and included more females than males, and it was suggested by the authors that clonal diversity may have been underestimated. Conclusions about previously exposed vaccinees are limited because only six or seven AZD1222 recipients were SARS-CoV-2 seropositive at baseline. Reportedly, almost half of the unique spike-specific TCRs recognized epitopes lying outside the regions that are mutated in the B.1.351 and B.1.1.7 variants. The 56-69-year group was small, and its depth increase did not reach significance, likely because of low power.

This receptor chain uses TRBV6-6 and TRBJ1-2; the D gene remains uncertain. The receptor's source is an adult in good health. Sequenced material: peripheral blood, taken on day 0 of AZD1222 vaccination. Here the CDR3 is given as CASSSPGRRYGYTF. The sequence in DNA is TGTGCCAGCAGCTCACCGGGTCGACGCTATGGCTACACCTTC.